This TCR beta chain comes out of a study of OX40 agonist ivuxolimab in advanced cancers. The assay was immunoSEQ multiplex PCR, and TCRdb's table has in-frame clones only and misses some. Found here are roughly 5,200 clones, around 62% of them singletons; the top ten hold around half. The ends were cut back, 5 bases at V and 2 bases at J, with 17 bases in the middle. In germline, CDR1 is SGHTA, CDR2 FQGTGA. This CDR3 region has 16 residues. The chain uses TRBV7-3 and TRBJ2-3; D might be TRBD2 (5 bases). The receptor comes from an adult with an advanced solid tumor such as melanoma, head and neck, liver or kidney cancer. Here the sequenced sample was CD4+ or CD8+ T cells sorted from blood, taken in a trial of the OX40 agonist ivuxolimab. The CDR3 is CASSLHGNLLTDTQYF. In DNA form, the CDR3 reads TGTGCCAGCAGCCTCCACGGGAACCTACTCACAGATACGCAGTATTTT. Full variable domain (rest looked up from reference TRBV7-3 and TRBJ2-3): GAGVSQTPSNKVTEKGKYVELRCDPISGHTALYWYRQSLGQGPEFLIYFQGTGAADDSGLPNDRFFAVRPEGSVSTLKIQRTERGDSAVYLCASSLHGNLLTDTQYFGPGTRLTVL.